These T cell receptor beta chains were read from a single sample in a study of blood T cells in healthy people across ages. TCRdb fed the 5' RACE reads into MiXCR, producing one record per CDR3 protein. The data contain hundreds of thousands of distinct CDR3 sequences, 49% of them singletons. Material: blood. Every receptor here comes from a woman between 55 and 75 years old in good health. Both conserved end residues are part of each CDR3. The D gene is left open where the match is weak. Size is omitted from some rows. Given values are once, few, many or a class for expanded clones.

CASSLSGSGEQYF | TGTGCCAGCAGCTTAAGCGGGTCGGGGGAGCAGTACTTC | TRBJ2-7 | TRBV5-4 | 13 | few | .
CASSPRQGVKQYF | TGTGCCAGCAGCCCTCGACAGGGGGTAAAGCAGTACTTC | TRBJ2-5 | TRBV9 | 13 | . | TRBD1
CASSSTGTGRETQYF | TGCGCCAGCAGCTCCACCGGGACAGGTAGAGAGACCCAGTACTTC | TRBJ2-5 | TRBV5-1 | 15 | . | TRBD1
CASSIGVEQFF | TGTGCCAGCAGCATTGGGGTTGAGCAGTTCTTC | TRBJ2-1 | TRBV7-3 | 11 | . | .
CSAGLAGSYNEQYF | TGCAGTGCCGGACTAGCGGGGAGTTACAATGAGCAGTACTTC | TRBJ2-7 | TRBV20-1 | 14 | few | TRBD2
CASSPGPSGRSNEQFF | TGCGCCAGCAGCCCCGGACCTAGCGGGAGAAGCAATGAGCAGTTCTTC | TRBJ2-1 | TRBV4-3 | 16 | few | TRBD2
CASSQGQAAGPADTQYF | TGTGCCAGCAGCCAAGGACAGGCGGCCGGCCCGGCAGATACGCAGTATTTT | TRBJ2-3 | TRBV3-1 | 17 | few | .
CASSPFGANTEAFF | TGTGCCAGCTCACCATTCGGGGCGAACACTGAAGCTTTCTTT | TRBJ1-1 | TRBV18 | 14 | . | .
CSVLPPSSYNEQFF | TGCAGCGTTCTCCCTCCGAGCTCCTACAATGAGCAGTTCTTC | TRBJ2-1 | TRBV29-1 | 14 | once | .
CASSYQTRYEQYF | TGTGCCAGCAGCTACCAGACCCGCTACGAGCAGTACTTC | TRBJ2-7 | TRBV7-2 | 13 | . | .
CASSLSNRENIQYF | TGCGCCAGCAGCTTGTCTAACAGGGAGAACATTCAGTACTTC | TRBJ2-4 | TRBV5-1 | 14 | few | .
CASSEGLGWSYEQYF | TGTGCCAGCAGCGAGGGACTGGGGTGGTCCTACGAGCAGTACTTC | TRBJ2-7 | TRBV7-2 | 15 | few | .
CSAPGRAANNEQFF | TGCAGTGCTCCAGGACGAGCGGCCAACAATGAGCAGTTCTTC | TRBJ2-1 | TRBV20-1 | 14 | . | .
CSATTDLDSPLHF | TGCAGTGCTACTACCGATCTAGATTCACCCCTCCACTTT | TRBJ1-6 | TRBV20-1 | 13 | . | .
CASSPSHNEQYF | TGTGCCAGCAGCCCGTCCCACAATGAGCAGTACTTC | TRBJ2-5 | TRBV7-3 | 12 | . | .
CSVFSLWEAATATSYEQYF | TGCAGCGTTTTTTCCCTATGGGAAGCGGCAACGGCTACCTCCTACGAGCAGTACTTC | TRBJ2-7 | TRBV29-1 | 19 | few | .
CASSQDVSRKGNEQFF | TGCGCCAGCAGCCAAGATGTCTCGAGGAAGGGAAATGAGCAGTTCTTC | TRBJ2-1 | TRBV4-3 | 16 | few | .
CSARDTQINKGAFF | TGCAGTGCTAGAGATACCCAAATAAACAAGGGAGCTTTCTTT | TRBJ1-1 | TRBV20-1 | 14 | once | .
CASSLGFTGTPYEQYF | TGTGCCAGCAGCTTAGGCTTTACAGGGACTCCCTACGAGCAGTACTTC | TRBJ2-7 | TRBV13 | 16 | . | .
CASSFDLRAYEQYF | TGTGCCAGCAGCTTCGACCTTAGAGCCTACGAGCAGTACTTC | TRBJ2-7 | TRBV7-2 | 14 | . | .
CASSSTASSYNEQFF | TGTGCCAGCAGCTCAACAGCCAGCTCCTACAATGAGCAGTTCTTC | TRBJ2-1 | TRBV7-2 | 15 | . | .
CSVSVLRSYNEQFF | TGCAGCGTCTCGGTACTACGCTCCTACAATGAGCAGTTCTTC | TRBJ2-1 | TRBV29-1 | 14 | few | .
CASSQGRDGTSGSPDTQYF | TGTGCCAGTAGCCAAGGAAGGGATGGGACTAGCGGGAGTCCAGATACGCAGTATTTT | TRBJ2-3 | TRBV19 | 19 | few | TRBD2
CASSFGTYNEQFF | TGTGCCAGCAGCTTCGGGACATACAATGAGCAGTTCTTC | TRBJ2-1 | TRBV7-2 | 13 | few | .
CASSLAGDPYEQYF | TGCGCCAGCAGCTTGGCGGGGGATCCCTACGAGCAGTACTTC | TRBJ2-7 | TRBV5-1 | 14 | many | .
CASSFGGQDGEQYF | TGTGCCAGCAGCTTTGGGGGCCAAGACGGCGAGCAGTACTTC | TRBJ2-7 | TRBV7-2 | 14 | . | .
CASTDLAGARQTQYF | TGTGCCAGCACCGATCTAGCGGGAGCGCGGCAGACCCAGTACTTC | TRBJ2-5 | TRBV28 | 15 | few | TRBD2
CASSLTGTKLTGELFF | TGTGCCAGCAGCTTAACCGGGACAAAGCTAACCGGGGAGCTGTTTTTT | TRBJ2-2 | TRBV28 | 16 | few | .
CASSDHPGPPNIQYF | TGTGCCAGCAGTGATCACCCAGGGCCCCCAAACATTCAGTACTTC | TRBJ2-4 | TRBV2 | 15 | . | .
CASSPSQGPQETQYF | TGTGCCAGCTCACCCTCACAGGGACCCCAAGAGACCCAGTACTTC | TRBJ2-5 | TRBV18 | 15 | many | .
CASSSDSPEAFF | TGTGCCAGCAGTTCGGACAGCCCTGAAGCTTTCTTT | TRBJ1-1 | TRBV28 | 12 | once | .
CASSLTSGGRQQFF | TGCGCCAGCAGCTTGACTAGCGGGGGACGGCAGCAGTTCTTC | TRBJ2-1 | TRBV5-1 | 14 | . | TRBD2
CATQRLATNEKLFF | TGTGCCACCCAGAGGTTGGCAACTAATGAAAAACTGTTTTTT | TRBJ1-4 | TRBV10-3 | 14 | . | .
CASSPDAYEQFF | TGCGCCAGCAGCCCGGATGCATATGAGCAGTTCTTC | TRBJ2-1 | TRBV5-1 | 12 | few | .
CASRRASASSYNGQFF | TGTGCCAGCAGGCGGGCTAGCGCCAGCTCCTACAATGGGCAGTTCTTC | TRBJ2-1 | TRBV27 | 16 | . | .
CASSPRGAGLGDNEQFF | TGTGCCAGCAGCCCAAGGGGGGCGGGACTAGGGGATAATGAGCAGTTCTTC | TRBJ2-1 | TRBV6-2/TRBV6-3 | 17 | . | TRBD2
CAISDQRLGVYEQYF | TGTGCCATCAGTGACCAGAGGTTAGGGGTATACGAGCAGTACTTC | TRBJ2-7 | TRBV10-3 | 15 | . | .
CASSSPGRATILTQYF | TGTGCCAGCAGTTCCCCGGGACGAGCTACCATTTTGACCCAGTACTTC | TRBJ2-5 | TRBV6-6 | 16 | . | .
CASSFRVDSQERTQYF | TGTGCCAGCAGCTTCCGGGTGGACAGTCAGGAGCGTACGCAGTATTTT | TRBJ2-3 | TRBV7-2 | 16 | . | .
CASRTGGFTDTQYF | TGTGCCAGCAGGACAGGGGGCTTCACAGATACGCAGTATTTT | TRBJ2-3 | TRBV7-3 | 14 | few | TRBD1
CSASGGSTDTQYF | TGCAGTGCTAGCGGCGGGAGTACAGATACGCAGTATTTT | TRBJ2-3 | TRBV20-1 | 13 | . | TRBD2
CASSKVQGRYNETQFF | TGTGCCAGCAGCAAAGTGCAGGGAAGGTATAACGAGACCCAGTTCTTC | TRBJ2-1 | TRBV21-1 | 16 | . | .
CASSPDTSASYEQYF | TGCGCCAGCAGCCCAGACACTAGCGCCTCCTACGAGCAGTACTTC | TRBJ2-7 | TRBV4-3 | 15 | . | TRBD2
CASSYPLTSGSYNEQFF | TGTGCCAGCAGTTATCCCTTGACTAGCGGGTCTTACAATGAGCAGTTCTTC | TRBJ2-1 | TRBV6-6 | 17 | . | TRBD2